The present entry profiles one T cell receptor beta chain with its context. Its antigen is unknown. V was trimmed by 0 bases and J by 0 bases, leaving 8 bases between them. The germline V gene encodes CDR1 MRHNA and CDR2 SNTAGT. This CDR3 region has 15 residues. The source of the sample is a study of Ad26.COV2.S vaccination and SARS-CoV-2 variants. Findings and caveats of the study: Total responses of T cells may have been underestimated by the analyses of TCR breadth and depth. Vaccine recipients posted higher spike-specific TCR breadth than their placebo counterparts.

The method was immunoSEQ multiplex PCR; TCRdb's version includes in-frame clones alone and lacks a portion of them. This table holds 440,000 or so clones, roughly 87% found once. Documented treatment: around 19 received Ad26.COV2.S at low or high dose, single or two shots; 5 received placebo; per-sample allocation not given. Day 63 after the first injection of vaccine or placebo was the sampling time. The chain employs TRBV6-4 and TRBJ1-2; D is uncertain. The clonotype comes from a person aged 18-60 years who received the Ad26.COV2.S COVID-19 vaccine or a placebo. This material consisted of peripheral blood, taken in a trial of Ad26.COV2.S vaccine versus placebo. The CDR3 loop is CASSDSSEANYGYTF. CDR3 bases: TGTGCCAGCAGTGACTCATCAGAAGCTAACTATGGCTACACCTTC.